One sample yielded the 16 T cell receptor beta chains listed below, sequenced in a study of type 1 regulatory T cells. TCRdb re-analysed the reads in MiXCR, keeping a single row per CDR3 protein. The sample lists 80,000 to 100,000 distinct CDR3 sequences, around a third occurring once. Material: CD4+ T cells, either the whole sample or a sorted fraction (not recorded which). All receptors come from a human donor in good health.

Only one count was recorded for this clonotype. The chain couples TRBV6-5 to TRBJ2-7; TRBD2 aligns across 10 bases. J was trimmed by 7 bases and V by 0 bases; bases with no gene match: 9. Per germline, CDR1 MNHEY and CDR2 SVGAGI. The CDR3 spans 16 residues. CDR3 region: CASSYSGAGGPPEQYF. CDR3 coding DNA: TGTGCCAGCAGTTACTCCGGAGCGGGAGGGCCCCCGGAGCAGTACTTC.

This clonotype was recorded a few times. The V call is TRBV12-3 or TRBV12-4, the J call TRBJ1-1, with D unclear. The CDR3 covers 13 residues. The V gene lost 5 bases and the J gene lost 1 base, with 8 bases spanning the gap. The CDR3 bases are TGTGCCAGCAGTGTAGGCGAGAACACTGAAGCTTTCTTT. The encoded protein is CASSVGENTEAFF.

This clonotype has only a few counts. J is TRBJ2-1 and V is TRBV7-8; 8 nucleotides match TRBD2. This CDR3 comprises 14 residues. The J segment lost 6 bases and the V segment lost 5 bases, leaving 6 bases of the junction unmatched. Looked up from germline, CDR1 is SGHVS and CDR2 is FQNEAQ. CDR3 sequence: CASSVPGLVNEQFF. The DNA for the CDR3 is TGTGCCAGCAGCGTGCCGGGACTAGTCAATGAGCAGTTCTTC. The complete variable domain, with remaining parts taken from reference TRBV7-8 and TRBJ2-1, reads GAGVSQSPRYKVAKRGQDVALRCDPISGHVSLFWYQQALGQGPEFLTYFQNEAQLDKSGLPSDRFFAERPEGSVSTLKIQRTQQEDSAVYLCASSVPGLVNEQFFGPGTRLTVL.

This chain joins TRBV29-1 and TRBJ2-1, with D tentatively TRBD1 (6 bases). Looked up from germline, CDR1 is SQVTM and CDR2 is ANQGSEA. The CDR3 totals 16 residues. The ends were cut back, 6 bases at V and 6 bases at J, with 24 bases in the middle. The CDR3 loop is CSVRLRGRQGSNEQFF. The CDR3 DNA follows: TGCAGCGTCCGCCTCAGGGGCCGGCAGGGGTCCAATGAGCAGTTCTTC.

The chain is built from TRBV6-5 and TRBJ2-3; D is perhaps TRBD1 (6 bases). V was shortened by 4 bases and J by 0 bases, with 11 bases between the two germline ends. The length of the CDR3 is 15 residues. Germline V gives CDR1 MNHEY, CDR2 SVGAGI. The CDR3 sequence: CASSSWQGSTDTQYF. CDR3 in DNA: TGTGCCAGCAGTTCTTGGCAGGGGAGCACAGATACGCAGTATTTT.

This clonotype was counted a few times. This sequence joins TRBV5-1 and TRBJ2-2; D unclear. The CDR3 is made up of 14 amino acids. Germline V gene data show CDR1 as SGHRS and CDR2 as YFSETQ. Trimming removed 6 bases at V and 2 bases at J, with 11 bases between. CDR3 amino acids: CASIFGPNTGELFF. The CDR3 coding sequence is TGCGCCAGCATCTTTGGGCCAAACACCGGGGAGCTGTTTTTT.

The chain combines TRBV6-5 with TRBJ2-1; a weak D match, TRBD1 (5 bases). Trimming pared 4 bases from V and 5 bases from J, leaving 12 bases between. From germline, CDR1 is MNHEY and CDR2 SVGAGI. The CDR3 covers 14 residues. The CDR3 reads CASSLSRAHNEQFF. CDR3 nucleotide sequence: TGTGCCAGCAGTTTATCCAGGGCCCACAATGAGCAGTTCTTC.

V is TRBV20-1 and J is TRBJ2-1; TRBD2 is a possible D gene (6 bases). The germline CDR1 and CDR2 sequences are DFQATT and SNEGSKA (reference sequence). The CDR3 totals 15 residues. Trimming left V 3 bases short and J 6 bases short, with 18 bases between. CDR3 amino acids: CSASGGSGPPNEQFF. The DNA for the CDR3 is TGCAGTGCTAGTGGGGGGAGCGGCCCCCCCAATGAGCAGTTCTTC.

There are a few counts of this clonotype. The J gene is TRBJ2-1, the V gene TRBV7-2; 7 bases are shared with TRBD2. This CDR3 is built from 15 residues. Germline values: CDR1 SGHTA, CDR2 FQGNSA. V was pared by 1 base and J by 3 bases, with 3 bases of the junction left unmatched. This CDR3 reads CASSLESGNYNEQFF. In DNA form, the CDR3 reads TGTGCCAGCAGCTTAGAAAGCGGGAACTACAATGAGCAGTTCTTC.

The chain uses TRBV20-1 and TRBJ2-3; D perhaps matches TRBD2 (5 bases). Germline values: CDR1 DFQATT, CDR2 SNEGSKA (reference sequence). V gave up 3 bases and J gave up 7 bases, with 14 bases separating them. The CDR3 has 13 residues. The CDR3 spells CSASRAEAHTQYF. The CDR3 bases are TGCAGTGCTAGTCGCGCGGAGGCCCATACGCAGTATTTT.

The CDR3 DNA sequence: TGCGCCAGCAGTGGGTTTGGGACAGATTTCGACGAGCAGTACTTC. It specifies CASSGFGTDFDEQYF. The rearrangement links TRBV10-2 to TRBJ2-7; 7 nucleotides match TRBD1. V trimming: 4 bases; J trimming: 5 bases; junction bases outside the gene matches: 11. This CDR3 contains 15 residues. CDR1 is WSHSY and CDR2 is SAAADI in the germline V gene.

This clonotype was picked up a small number of times. CDR3 loop: CASSIYTGELFF. Here the CDR3 DNA reads TGTGCCAGCAGCATCTACACCGGGGAGCTGTTTTTT. The chain is built from TRBV27 and TRBJ2-2; no clear D gene. V lost 6 bases and J 3 bases, leaving 5 bases between the germline ends. Germline V gives CDR1 MNHEY, CDR2 SMNVEV (reference sequence). This CDR3 is 12 amino acids long.

The chain combines TRBV6-5 with TRBJ2-2, with D unresolved. Trimming shortened V by 3 bases and J by 4 bases, and 12 bases separated the two germline ends. The V gene's germline CDR1 is MNHEY and CDR2 SVGAGI. The CDR3 covers 15 residues. CDR3: CASSYSGRITGELFF. CDR3 DNA sequence: TGTGCCAGCAGTTATAGTGGCAGAATCACCGGGGAGCTGTTTTTT.

Turning to this clonotype: Without the conserved terminal phenylalanine or tryptophan, this CDR3 likely stems from a read error. The V and J genes are TRBV9 and TRBJ1-1, with D perhaps matching TRBD1 (5 bases). Per germline, CDR1 SGDLS and CDR2 YYNGEE. V lost 0 bases to trimming and J lost 3 bases, with 9 bases between them. The CDR3 extends over 14 amino acids. CDR3 loop: CASSVVGGDTEAFS. The CDR3 nucleotides read TGTGCCAGCAGCGTAGTGGGAGGGGACACTGAAGCTTTCTCT.

The J gene is TRBJ2-5, the V gene TRBV9; 7 nucleotides line up with TRBD2. The CDR3 runs 16 residues. The germline CDR1 and CDR2 sequences are SGDLS and YYNGEE. V shed 2 bases and J 3 bases; nucleotides not matched to a gene: 10. DNA of the CDR3: TGTGCCAGCAGCGTCGGGGCGGGAGCAAGCAAAGAGACCCAGTACTTC. Translated: CASSVGAGASKETQYF.

This sequence joins TRBV5-5 and TRBJ2-6, with D unresolved. The CDR3 spans 15 residues. Germline CDR1 reads SGHKS; CDR2 reads YYEKEE (reference sequence). Trimming left V 3 bases short and J 0 bases short, with 7 bases between. The CDR3 loop is CASSSTGSGANVLTF. The CDR3, as DNA: TGTGCCAGCAGCTCTACGGGCTCTGGGGCCAACGTCCTGACTTTC.